This is a list of T cell receptor beta chains from one sample in a study of OX40 agonist ivuxolimab in advanced cancers. Measured with immunoSEQ multiplex PCR; TCRdb has only the in-frame clones, and not every one. The sample consists of tens of thousands of clones, 88% of them appearing once. The sample consisted of CD4+ or CD8+ T cells sorted from blood, taken in a trial of the OX40 agonist ivuxolimab. All receptors come from an adult with an advanced solid tumor such as melanoma, head and neck, liver or kidney cancer. The CDR3 runs from the conserved cysteine through the conserved F or W. The order of the fields is J gene, clone size, V gene, D gene, CDR3 DNA, CDR3 protein. A D gene is named only where the DNA matches it firmly. Only part of the rows carry a size: once, few, many, or a class if the clone is expanded.

j_gene: TRBJ2-4
abundance: .
v_gene: TRBV5-3
d_gene: TRBD1
CDR3nt: TGTGCCAGCAGCCTCAAGACAGGGGGCAAAAACATTCAGTACTTC
CDR3aa: CASSLKTGGKNIQYF

j_gene: TRBJ2-7
abundance: .
v_gene: TRBV5-1
d_gene: .
CDR3nt: TGCGCCAGCAGCTGGGACGGGGACGAGCAGTACTTC
CDR3aa: CASSWDGDEQYF

j_gene: TRBJ1-2
abundance: .
v_gene: TRBV6-5
d_gene: TRBD1
CDR3nt: TGTGCCAGCAGTTACTCCCAGGGGGCGCGCTATGGCTACACCTTC
CDR3aa: CASSYSQGARYGYTF

j_gene: TRBJ2-3
abundance: .
v_gene: TRBV5-1
d_gene: .
CDR3nt: TGCGCCAGCAGCTTGGCGTATGCTAGCACAGATACGCAGTATTTT
CDR3aa: CASSLAYASTDTQYF

j_gene: TRBJ1-5
abundance: .
v_gene: TRBV28
d_gene: TRBD1
CDR3nt: TGTGCCAGCAGTTTAACACAGGGGGGACAGCCCCAGCATTTT
CDR3aa: CASSLTQGGQPQHF

j_gene: TRBJ1-1
abundance: .
v_gene: TRBV18
d_gene: TRBD1
CDR3nt: TGTGCCAGCTCAAACTCCGGGACAGGGACCACTGAAGCTTTCTTT
CDR3aa: CASSNSGTGTTEAFF

j_gene: TRBJ1-3
abundance: .
v_gene: TRBV7-9
d_gene: TRBD1
CDR3nt: TGTGCCAGCAGCGCGAGGGGACAGAGCTCTGGAAACACCATATATTTT
CDR3aa: CASSARGQSSGNTIYF

j_gene: TRBJ1-1
abundance: .
v_gene: TRBV11-3
d_gene: TRBD1
CDR3nt: TGTGCCAGCAGCTTAGAAGGACAGGCGAACACTGAAGCTTTCTTT
CDR3aa: CASSLEGQANTEAFF

j_gene: TRBJ2-7
abundance: .
v_gene: TRBV5-1
d_gene: TRBD1
CDR3nt: TGCGCCAGCAGCGGGACAGGGGGCTCCTACGAGCAGTACTTC
CDR3aa: CASSGTGGSYEQYF

j_gene: TRBJ2-7
abundance: .
v_gene: TRBV27
d_gene: TRBD1
CDR3nt: TGTGCCAGCAGGTACGGGACAGGGTCCGTCTACGAGCAGTACTTC
CDR3aa: CASRYGTGSVYEQYF

j_gene: TRBJ2-5
abundance: .
v_gene: TRBV5-1
d_gene: TRBD2
CDR3nt: TGCGCCAGCAGCCGAGGGACTAGCGGGGCGGAGACCCAGTACTTC
CDR3aa: CASSRGTSGAETQYF

j_gene: TRBJ2-3
abundance: .
v_gene: TRBV9
d_gene: .
CDR3nt: TGTGCCAGCAGCGCGAGTCAGAACACAGATACGCAGTATTTT
CDR3aa: CASSASQNTDTQYF

j_gene: TRBJ2-3
abundance: few
v_gene: TRBV15
d_gene: .
CDR3nt: TGTGCCACCAGCAGAGTTGGAAGCGATGATACGCAGTATTTT
CDR3aa: CATSRVGSDDTQYF

j_gene: TRBJ2-1
abundance: .
v_gene: TRBV18
d_gene: TRBD1
CDR3nt: TGTGCCAGCTCACTGGACAGGGACCATTTCTTC
CDR3aa: CASSLDRDHFF

j_gene: TRBJ2-7
abundance: .
v_gene: TRBV28
d_gene: TRBD1
CDR3nt: TGTGCCAGCCGCCACGGGACAGGGGTCTACGAGCAGTACTTC
CDR3aa: CASRHGTGVYEQYF

j_gene: TRBJ1-5
abundance: few
v_gene: TRBV27
d_gene: .
CDR3nt: TGTGCCAGCACCCCTCTGGGGGGGCTGGGTAGCAATCAGCCCCAGCATTTT
CDR3aa: CASTPLGGLGSNQPQHF

j_gene: TRBJ2-6
abundance: once
v_gene: TRBV27
d_gene: TRBD1
CDR3nt: TGTGCCAGCAGTTTGGCAGGGGGCTCTGGGGCCAACGTCCTGACTTTC
CDR3aa: CASSLAGGSGANVLTF

j_gene: TRBJ2-2
abundance: .
v_gene: TRBV19
d_gene: .
CDR3nt: TGTGCCAGTAGACCCAGGGGGGACACCGGGGAGCTGTTTTTT
CDR3aa: CASRPRGDTGELFF

j_gene: TRBJ2-5
abundance: .
v_gene: TRBV18
d_gene: TRBD2
CDR3nt: TGTGCCAGCACACTAGCGGGAGAAGAGACCCAGTACTTC
CDR3aa: CASTLAGEETQYF

j_gene: TRBJ1-5
abundance: few
v_gene: TRBV6-1
d_gene: .
CDR3nt: TGTGCCACCCAACGGGACACCAATCAGCCCCAGCATTTT
CDR3aa: CATQRDTNQPQHF

j_gene: TRBJ2-3
abundance: .
v_gene: TRBV6-1
d_gene: .
CDR3nt: TGTGCCAGCAGTGAGGGGTGGCAGGTCGAGTCAGATACGCAGTATTTT
CDR3aa: CASSEGWQVESDTQYF

j_gene: TRBJ2-5
abundance: once
v_gene: TRBV6-5
d_gene: .
CDR3nt: TGTGCCAGCAGTGTTGGCCAGGTGGCTCAAGAGACCCAGTACTTC
CDR3aa: CASSVGQVAQETQYF

j_gene: TRBJ2-5
abundance: .
v_gene: TRBV30
d_gene: TRBD2
CDR3nt: TGTGCCTGGAGCGTTCCGGGACTAGCGAAAAAGACCCAGTACTTC
CDR3aa: CAWSVPGLAKKTQYF

j_gene: TRBJ2-5
abundance: .
v_gene: TRBV5-1
d_gene: TRBD2
CDR3nt: TGCGCCAGCAGCTTGACGCGGACGGGGGGGAAGGAGACCCAGTACTTC
CDR3aa: CASSLTRTGGKETQYF

j_gene: TRBJ1-1
abundance: .
v_gene: TRBV7-9
d_gene: TRBD1
CDR3nt: TGTGCCAGCAGCCGGGGACAGGTGACGACTGAAGCTTTCTTT
CDR3aa: CASSRGQVTTEAFF

j_gene: TRBJ2-5
abundance: .
v_gene: TRBV11-2
d_gene: .
CDR3nt: TGTGCCAGCAGCTCCGGGACCCAAGAGACCCAGTACTTC
CDR3aa: CASSSGTQETQYF

j_gene: TRBJ2-1
abundance: once
v_gene: TRBV11-1
d_gene: .
CDR3nt: TGTGCCAGCAGCCGCGACAGGTACAATGAGCAGTTCTTC
CDR3aa: CASSRDRYNEQFF

j_gene: TRBJ2-1
abundance: .
v_gene: TRBV10-1
d_gene: .
CDR3nt: TGCGCCAGCAGTGAGGGTACCTACAATGAGCAGTTCTTC
CDR3aa: CASSEGTYNEQFF

j_gene: TRBJ1-4
abundance: .
v_gene: TRBV19
d_gene: TRBD1
CDR3nt: TGTGCCAGTAGTATAAGGGCTAGTGGCACAGGGGCAGGGGAAAAACTGTTTTTT
CDR3aa: CASSIRASGTGAGEKLFF

j_gene: TRBJ1-1
abundance: .
v_gene: TRBV2
d_gene: .
CDR3nt: TGTGCCAGCCGGCTGGGGGGCGAGGCTTTCTTT
CDR3aa: CASRLGGEAFF

j_gene: TRBJ2-7
abundance: .
v_gene: TRBV27
d_gene: .
CDR3nt: TGTGCCACCCAACCCCGGGCCTCCTTTCACGAGCAGTACTTC
CDR3aa: CATQPRASFHEQYF

j_gene: TRBJ2-2
abundance: .
v_gene: TRBV19
d_gene: TRBD1
CDR3nt: TGTGCCAGTAGTACCGGGACAGGGGGTCCCGGGGAGCTGTTTTTT
CDR3aa: CASSTGTGGPGELFF

j_gene: TRBJ1-2
abundance: .
v_gene: TRBV28
d_gene: TRBD1
CDR3nt: TGTGCCAGCAGTCCCCCCGGGACAGGGGGCTTGGGGGGCTACACCTTC
CDR3aa: CASSPPGTGGLGGYTF

j_gene: TRBJ2-5
abundance: .
v_gene: TRBV5-1
d_gene: TRBD2
CDR3nt: TGCGCCAGCAGCCCTCCCACTAGCGGCCAAGAGACCCAGTACTTC
CDR3aa: CASSPPTSGQETQYF

j_gene: TRBJ2-1
abundance: .
v_gene: TRBV7-2
d_gene: .
CDR3nt: TGTGCCAGCAGCCCGAGTGTCGGGACCTACAATGAGCAGTTCTTC
CDR3aa: CASSPSVGTYNEQFF

j_gene: TRBJ1-6
abundance: once
v_gene: TRBV6-5
d_gene: TRBD1
CDR3nt: TGTGCCAGCAGAGGGGACAGTAATTCACCCCTCCACTTT
CDR3aa: CASRGDSNSPLHF

j_gene: TRBJ2-5
abundance: .
v_gene: TRBV6-6
d_gene: .
CDR3nt: TGTGCCAGCAGTTACTCGAACAGCGAAGAGACCCAGTACTTC
CDR3aa: CASSYSNSEETQYF

j_gene: TRBJ2-6
abundance: .
v_gene: TRBV4-1
d_gene: .
CDR3nt: TGCGCCAGCAGCCAAGATTGGACAGCCTTCTCTGGGGCCAACGTCCTGACTTTC
CDR3aa: CASSQDWTAFSGANVLTF

j_gene: TRBJ2-7
abundance: .
v_gene: TRBV14
d_gene: .
CDR3nt: TGTGCCAGCAGCCAAGAAGGAAGGGGCAACTCCTACGAGCAGTACTTC
CDR3aa: CASSQEGRGNSYEQYF

j_gene: TRBJ1-2
abundance: .
v_gene: TRBV4-1
d_gene: TRBD1
CDR3nt: TGCGCCAGCAGCCAGGGCAGGGGGCCCTATGGCTACACCTTC
CDR3aa: CASSQGRGPYGYTF

j_gene: TRBJ2-1
abundance: once
v_gene: TRBV18
d_gene: TRBD2
CDR3nt: TGTGCCAGCTCACAACCTAGCGGGAGCGCAAATGAGCAGTTCTTC
CDR3aa: CASSQPSGSANEQFF

j_gene: TRBJ1-2
abundance: .
v_gene: TRBV6-5
d_gene: .
CDR3nt: TGTGCCAGCAGCCCTCAGCACCCAGGGCTGGGTGGCTACACCTTC
CDR3aa: CASSPQHPGLGGYTF

j_gene: TRBJ1-1
abundance: .
v_gene: TRBV2
d_gene: TRBD1
CDR3nt: TGTGCCAGCAAACGGGACAGGATGAACACTGAAGCTTTCTTT
CDR3aa: CASKRDRMNTEAFF

j_gene: TRBJ2-2
abundance: .
v_gene: TRBV5-1
d_gene: TRBD1
CDR3nt: TGCGCCAGCAGCCACGGACAGGGGGTGAACACCGGGGAGCTGTTTTTT
CDR3aa: CASSHGQGVNTGELFF

j_gene: TRBJ2-3
abundance: .
v_gene: TRBV6-1
d_gene: TRBD2
CDR3nt: TGTGCCAGCAGGGGAGCGGGAGGGCTTGATACGCAGTATTTT
CDR3aa: CASRGAGGLDTQYF

j_gene: TRBJ2-7
abundance: .
v_gene: TRBV5-1
d_gene: TRBD2
CDR3nt: TGCGCCAGCAGCTCGGATAGCGGGACCTACTACGAGCAGTACTTC
CDR3aa: CASSSDSGTYYEQYF

j_gene: TRBJ2-3
abundance: .
v_gene: TRBV15
d_gene: .
CDR3nt: TGTGCCACCAGCACAGGGTGGGACACAGATACGCAGTATTTT
CDR3aa: CATSTGWDTDTQYF

j_gene: TRBJ1-1
abundance: .
v_gene: TRBV7-6
d_gene: .
CDR3nt: TGTGCCAGCAGCTTAACTCAGGTCCCCACTGAAGCTTTCTTT
CDR3aa: CASSLTQVPTEAFF

j_gene: TRBJ1-5
abundance: .
v_gene: TRBV6-1
d_gene: TRBD1
CDR3nt: TGTGCCAGCAGTGAAACTCGGGACAGGGGTTCGCCCATAAATCAGCCCCAGCATTTT
CDR3aa: CASSETRDRGSPINQPQHF

j_gene: TRBJ2-7
abundance: .
v_gene: TRBV5-5
d_gene: .
CDR3nt: TGTGCCAGCAGCTTGGACAGGGCCTACGAGCAGTACTTC
CDR3aa: CASSLDRAYEQYF

j_gene: TRBJ1-3
abundance: few
v_gene: TRBV30
d_gene: .
CDR3nt: TGTGCCTGGAGTGACATAGGACGGATCTCTGGAAACACCATATATTTT
CDR3aa: CAWSDIGRISGNTIYF

j_gene: TRBJ2-1
abundance: .
v_gene: TRBV6-5
d_gene: .
CDR3nt: TGTGCCAGCAGCCTCCGACTAGAGAGACACAATGAGCAGTTCTTC
CDR3aa: CASSLRLERHNEQFF

j_gene: TRBJ1-1
abundance: once
v_gene: TRBV18
d_gene: .
CDR3nt: TGTGCCAGCTCACCTCAGACGGTGAACACTGAAGCTTTCTTT
CDR3aa: CASSPQTVNTEAFF

j_gene: TRBJ2-3
abundance: .
v_gene: TRBV5-1
d_gene: TRBD1
CDR3nt: TGCGCCAGCAGCTCGGGGACAGGGGGAACAGATACGCAGTATTTT
CDR3aa: CASSSGTGGTDTQYF

j_gene: TRBJ2-7
abundance: .
v_gene: TRBV9
d_gene: TRBD1
CDR3nt: TGTGCCAGCAGCGTTGAGCCGACAGGGGCCTACGAGCAGTACTTC
CDR3aa: CASSVEPTGAYEQYF